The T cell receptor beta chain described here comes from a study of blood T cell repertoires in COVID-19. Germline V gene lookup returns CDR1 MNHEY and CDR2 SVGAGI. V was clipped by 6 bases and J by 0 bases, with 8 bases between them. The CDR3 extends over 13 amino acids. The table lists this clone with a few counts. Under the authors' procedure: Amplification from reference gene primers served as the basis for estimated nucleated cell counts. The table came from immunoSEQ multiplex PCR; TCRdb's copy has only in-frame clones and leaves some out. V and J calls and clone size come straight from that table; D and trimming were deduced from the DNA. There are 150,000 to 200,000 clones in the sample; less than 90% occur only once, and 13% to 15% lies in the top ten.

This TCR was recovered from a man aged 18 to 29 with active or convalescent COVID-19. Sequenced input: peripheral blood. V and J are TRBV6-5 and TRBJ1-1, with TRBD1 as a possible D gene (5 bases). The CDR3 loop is CASRGPLNTEAFF. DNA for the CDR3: TGTGCCAGCAGGGGGCCCTTGAACACTGAAGCTTTCTTT.